The clone carrying this T cell receptor beta chain has more than one count but fewer than ten. The data derive from a study of cytomegalovirus exposure and HLA in healthy donors. Primers: 60 Vbeta forward and 13 Jbeta reverse. Clones were sequenced by immunoSEQ multiplex PCR, and TCRdb holds only the in-frame ones, with some missing. The repertoire holds 200,000 to 250,000 clones, around 80% seen once, with 8% in the top ten. Deletions cut 3 bases from V and 1 base from J, with 7 bases between. The CDR3 contains 14 residues. Germline CDR1 is ENHRY and CDR2 is SYGVKD. J is TRBJ1-5 and V is TRBV10-3; D gene ambiguous. The receptor was derived from a woman in her fifties or sixties in good health and CMV-seropositive. Sequencing was performed on PBMCs. This CDR3 is CAISESRSNQPQHF. The DNA of the CDR3 is TGTGCCATCAGTGAAAGTCGGAGCAATCAGCCCCAGCATTTT.